This T cell receptor beta chain emerged from a study of cytomegalovirus exposure and HLA in healthy donors. Germline assignment: CDR1 MNHNY and CDR2 SVGAGI (reference sequence). The CDR3 is made up of 15 amino acids. V shed 6 bases, J shed 5 bases, and the junction held 10 bases outside the gene matches. Study-level points and caveats: It was reported that TCR beta sequences correctly inferred the HLA-A and HLA-B alleles for most subjects.

A remark on this clone: No antigen is known for it.

Researchers ran the PCR with 60 Vbeta and 13 Jbeta primers. Assay used: immunoSEQ multiplex PCR; TCRdb lists only in-frame clones, some missing. The sample has 100,000 or so clones; roughly three quarters are singletons. The receptor was isolated from a female donor in good health and CMV-seropositive. V gene TRBV6-6 combines with J gene TRBJ2-1; TRBD2 aligns across 7 bases. The sequenced sample consisted of PBMCs. The CDR3 DNA reads TGTGCCAGCAGGTCCGGGACGGGGGGAGACAATGAGCAGTTCTTC. This translates into CASRSGTGGDNEQFF.